The next 13 T cell receptor beta chains were all read from a single sample in a study of control samples from healthy donors and cancer patients. Produced via immunoSEQ multiplex PCR; TCRdb's table is partial and in-frame only. The profile shows about 64,000 clones, around 90% of them singletons. Sequenced input: PBMCs. All receptors derive from a man between 35 and 55 years old with colorectal cancer.

The rearrangement links TRBV7-9 to TRBJ1-1, with 7 bases fitting TRBD1. The CDR3 consists of 15 residues. Germline V lookup: CDR1 SEHNR, CDR2 FQNEAQ (reference sequence). Trimming at V came to 3 bases and at J to 3 bases, leaving 7 bases not matched to a gene. The CDR3 loop is CASSFWQGDHTEAFF. CDR3 sequence (DNA): TGTGCCAGCAGCTTCTGGCAGGGGGACCACACTGAAGCTTTCTTT.

The V gene is TRBV18, the J gene TRBJ1-6; 7 bases are shared with TRBD1. Germline V CDR1 and CDR2: KGHSH, LQKENI. There are 17 residues in the CDR3. The ends lost 3 bases at V and 12 bases at J; junction bases unmatched: 17. CDR3 DNA: TGTGCCAGCTCACCCAGGACAGGCCCCCTCTCGGGTATACCCCTCCACTTT. Its translation: CASSPRTGPLSGIPLHF.

V and J are TRBV5-8 and TRBJ2-7; 12 bases are shared with TRBD1. From germline, CDR1 is SGHTS and CDR2 YDEGEE. This CDR3 has 15 amino acids. V trimming: 2 bases; J trimming: 7 bases; junction bases outside the gene matches: 7. CDR3 nucleotide sequence: TGTGCCAGCAGCTTCGGGACAGGGGGCACGGGTGAGCAGTACTTC. Translation gives CASSFGTGGTGEQYF.

The V call is TRBV19, the J call TRBJ1-5; D might be TRBD1 (6 bases). V was trimmed by 8 bases and J by 1 base, leaving 15 bases between them. Germline V gene sequence: CDR1 LNHDA, CDR2 SQIVND (reference sequence). CDR3 length equals 15 residues. CDR3 protein: CASARTGRSNQPQHF. In nucleotides, the CDR3 is TGTGCCAGTGCGAGAACAGGGAGAAGCAATCAGCCCCAGCATTTT. The full variable domain, rest sourced from reference TRBV19 and TRBJ1-5, is DGGITQSPKYLFRKEGQNVTLSCEQNLNHDAMYWYRQDPGQGLRLIYYSQIVNDFQKGDIAEGYSVSREKKESFPLTVTSAQKNPTAFYLCASARTGRSNQPQHFGDGTRLSIL.

V is TRBV30 and J is TRBJ1-2; a weak D match, TRBD1 (5 bases). This CDR3 is built from 16 residues. V was cut by 6 bases and J by 4 bases, with 24 bases left in between. The germline V gene has CDR1 GTSNPN and CDR2 SVGIG (reference sequence). CDR3 in DNA: TGTGCCTGCGTCGTAGTGGTAGGGGCGTGGGGCTATGGCTACACCTTC. It codes for CACVVVVGAWGYGYTF.

CDR3 sequence reads: CASSGHGENTEAFF. CDR3 coding DNA: TGTGCCAGCAGCGGCCATGGGGAGAACACTGAAGCTTTCTTT. The chain couples TRBV9 to TRBJ1-1; D gene uncertain. V lost 3 bases and J 1 base, leaving 10 bases between the germline ends. This CDR3 spans 14 amino acids. Per the germline V gene, CDR1 is SGDLS and CDR2 is YYNGEE.

The rearrangement joins TRBV19 to TRBJ2-1, with TRBD2 matching 8 bases. There are 15 residues in the CDR3. Germline CDR1 is LNHDA and CDR2 is SQIVND (reference sequence). With V trimmed by 8 bases and J by 2 bases, 8 bases remained unmatched. CDR3 sequence (DNA): TGTGCCAGTCGGACGCGGGGGGCCACCTACAATGAGCAGTTCTTC. Protein sequence: CASRTRGATYNEQFF.

V usage is TRBV5-1 and J usage is TRBJ1-3, with no clear D. Germline-derived CDR1 and CDR2 are SGHRS and YFSETQ. The CDR3 sequence is 14 residues long. V gave up 3 bases and J gave up 2 bases, with 9 bases separating them. DNA of the CDR3: TGCGCCAGCAGCTACGACGCTACTGGAAACACCATATATTTT. The encoded protein is CASSYDATGNTIYF.

This sequence joins TRBV12-3 or TRBV12-4 and TRBJ2-3, with no clear D. Trimming removed 7 bases at V and 2 bases at J, with 10 bases between. CDR3 length: 13 amino acids. The CDR3 sequence: CASKPSFTDTQYF. The CDR3 coding sequence is TGTGCCAGCAAACCATCCTTCACAGATACGCAGTATTTT.

This clone was recorded a few times. The chain carries TRBV5-4 and TRBJ2-1; D is ambiguous. Trimming took off 0 bases at V and 7 bases at J, with 8 bases between the two ends. CDR1 is SGHNT and CDR2 is YYREEE in the germline V gene (reference sequence). The CDR3 sequence is 13 residues long. The CDR3 DNA reads as TGTGCCAGCAGCTTGGGGCCGGATAATGAGCAGTTCTTC. Encoded protein: CASSLGPDNEQFF.

The chain employs TRBV3-1 (or the pseudogene TRBV3-2) and TRBJ2-1, with D unresolved. CDR3 size: 11 residues. Trimming shortened V by 6 bases and J by 8 bases, and 8 bases separated the two germline ends. Per germline, CDR1 LGHDT and CDR2 YNNKEL (reference sequence). The CDR3 sequence is CASSAVDEQFF. The CDR3 DNA reads TGTGCCAGCAGTGCGGTGGATGAGCAGTTCTTC.

In this sample, this clone turned up once. The chain combines TRBV4-3 with TRBJ1-6; 7 positions match TRBD1. V lost 2 bases to trimming and J lost 9 bases; unmatched junction nucleotides: 4. The germline gives CDR1 LGHNA, CDR2 YSLEER. CDR3 size: 14 residues. CDR3 protein: CASSQSTGFSPLHF. The CDR3 DNA reads as TGCGCCAGCAGCCAATCGACAGGGTTTTCACCCCTCCACTTT.

The rearrangement uses TRBV25-1 and TRBJ1-1; 7 bases line up with TRBD1. From germline, CDR1 is MGHDK and CDR2 SYGVNS. V was pared by 5 bases and J by 0 bases, with 3 bases of the junction left unmatched. CDR3 length: 14 residues. Here the CDR3 reads CASSKGQMNTEAFF. The CDR3 DNA reads as TGTGCCAGCAGTAAGGGACAGATGAACACTGAAGCTTTCTTT.